The source of this TCR beta chain is a study of cytomegalovirus exposure and HLA in healthy donors. The PCR had 60 Vbeta and 13 Jbeta primers. Method: immunoSEQ multiplex PCR; TCRdb's copy keeps in-frame clones and lacks some. Here the sample table reports 45,000 to 60,000 clones. Sequencing was carried out using PBMCs. This clonotype originated in a female donor in good health and CMV-seronegative.

CDR3 DNA: TGCGCCAGCAGCTTCGGTTACTACAATGAGCAGTTCTTC. Translated: CASSFGYYNEQFF. V and J are TRBV5-1 and TRBJ2-1; the D is unclear. CDR1 SGHRS and CDR2 YFSETQ come from the germline V gene. The length of the CDR3 is 13 residues. V was clipped by 2 bases and J by 3 bases, with 6 bases between them.